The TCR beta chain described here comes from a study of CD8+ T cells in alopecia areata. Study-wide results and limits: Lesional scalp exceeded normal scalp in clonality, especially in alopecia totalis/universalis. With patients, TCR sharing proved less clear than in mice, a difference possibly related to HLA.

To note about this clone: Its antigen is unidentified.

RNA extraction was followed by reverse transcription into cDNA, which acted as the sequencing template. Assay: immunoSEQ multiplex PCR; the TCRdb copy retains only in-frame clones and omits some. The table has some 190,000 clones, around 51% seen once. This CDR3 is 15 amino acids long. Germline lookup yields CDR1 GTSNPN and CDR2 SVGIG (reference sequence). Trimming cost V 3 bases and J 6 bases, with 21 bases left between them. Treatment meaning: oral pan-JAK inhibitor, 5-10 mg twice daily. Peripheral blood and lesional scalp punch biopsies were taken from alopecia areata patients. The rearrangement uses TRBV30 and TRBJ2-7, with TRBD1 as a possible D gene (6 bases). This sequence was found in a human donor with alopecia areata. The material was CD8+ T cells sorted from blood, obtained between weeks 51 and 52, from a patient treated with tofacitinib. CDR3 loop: CAWSALQGAGVEQYF. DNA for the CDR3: TGTGCCTGGAGCGCCCTTCAAGGGGCAGGGGTCGAGCAGTACTTC.